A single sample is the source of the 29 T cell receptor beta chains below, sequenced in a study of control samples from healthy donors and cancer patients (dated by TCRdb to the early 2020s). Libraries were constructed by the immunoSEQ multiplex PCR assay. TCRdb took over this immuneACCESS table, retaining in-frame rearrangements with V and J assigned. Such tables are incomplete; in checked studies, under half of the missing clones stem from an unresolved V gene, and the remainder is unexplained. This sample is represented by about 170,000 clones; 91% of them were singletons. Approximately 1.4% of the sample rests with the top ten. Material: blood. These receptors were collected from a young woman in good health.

The CDR3 protein is CASSKEQGMNTEAFF. For the CDR3, the DNA is TGTGCCAGCAGCAAAGAGCAGGGCATGAACACTGAAGCTTTCTTT. This rearrangement joins TRBV21-1 to TRBJ1-1; the table assigns TRBD1, which was not confirmed against the DNA. TRBV21-1 is described as a pseudogene. There are 15 residues in the CDR3.

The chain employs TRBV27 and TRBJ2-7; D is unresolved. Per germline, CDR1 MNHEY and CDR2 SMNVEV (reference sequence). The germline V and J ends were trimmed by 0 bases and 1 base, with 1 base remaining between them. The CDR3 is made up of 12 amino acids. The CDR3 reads CASSLSSYEQYF. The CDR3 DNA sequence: TGTGCCAGCAGTTTATCTTCCTACGAGCAGTACTTC.

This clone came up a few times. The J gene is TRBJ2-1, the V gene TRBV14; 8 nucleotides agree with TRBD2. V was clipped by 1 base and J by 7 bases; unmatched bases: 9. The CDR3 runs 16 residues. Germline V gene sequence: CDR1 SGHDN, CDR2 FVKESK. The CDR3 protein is CASSQAPGLVRNEQFF. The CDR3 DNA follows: TGTGCCAGCAGCCAAGCCCCGGGACTAGTAAGAAATGAGCAGTTCTTC.

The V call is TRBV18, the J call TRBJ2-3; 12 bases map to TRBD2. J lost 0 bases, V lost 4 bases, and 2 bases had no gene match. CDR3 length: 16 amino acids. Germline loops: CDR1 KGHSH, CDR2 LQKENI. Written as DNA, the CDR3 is TGTGCCAGCTCACAAGGGACTAGCGGGAGCACAGATACGCAGTATTTT. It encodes CASSQGTSGSTDTQYF.

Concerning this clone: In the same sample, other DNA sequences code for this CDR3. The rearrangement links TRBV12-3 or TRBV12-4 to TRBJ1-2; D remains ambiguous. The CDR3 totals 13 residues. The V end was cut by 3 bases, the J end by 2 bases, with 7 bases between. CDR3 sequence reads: CASSFGRNYGYTF. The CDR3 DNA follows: TGTGCCAGCAGTTTCGGCAGGAACTATGGCTACACCTTC.

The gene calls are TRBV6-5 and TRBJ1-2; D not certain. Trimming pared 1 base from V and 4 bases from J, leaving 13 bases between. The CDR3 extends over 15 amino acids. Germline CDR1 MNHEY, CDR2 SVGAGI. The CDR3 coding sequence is TGTGCCAGCAGTTACTGGCGGGGAGGGAGCTATGGCTACACCTTC. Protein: CASSYWRGGSYGYTF.

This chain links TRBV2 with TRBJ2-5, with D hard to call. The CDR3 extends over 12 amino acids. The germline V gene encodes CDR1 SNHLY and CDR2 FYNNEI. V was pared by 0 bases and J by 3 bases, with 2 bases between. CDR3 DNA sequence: TGTGCCAGCAGTGAAGCCGAAGAGACCCAGTACTTC. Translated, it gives CASSEAEETQYF.

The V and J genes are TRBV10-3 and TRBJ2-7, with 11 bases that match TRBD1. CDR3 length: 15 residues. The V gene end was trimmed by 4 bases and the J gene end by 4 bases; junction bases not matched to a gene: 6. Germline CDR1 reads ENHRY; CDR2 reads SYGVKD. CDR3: CAISGPGQGGYEQYF. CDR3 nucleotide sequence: TGTGCCATCAGTGGGCCGGGACAGGGGGGGTACGAGCAGTACTTC.

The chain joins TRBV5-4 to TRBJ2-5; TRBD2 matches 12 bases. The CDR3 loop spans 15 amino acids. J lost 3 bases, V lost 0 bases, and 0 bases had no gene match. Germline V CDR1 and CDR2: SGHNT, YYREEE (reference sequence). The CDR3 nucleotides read TGTGCCAGCAGCTTGGGACTAGCGGGGGAAGAGACCCAGTACTTC. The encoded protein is CASSLGLAGEETQYF.

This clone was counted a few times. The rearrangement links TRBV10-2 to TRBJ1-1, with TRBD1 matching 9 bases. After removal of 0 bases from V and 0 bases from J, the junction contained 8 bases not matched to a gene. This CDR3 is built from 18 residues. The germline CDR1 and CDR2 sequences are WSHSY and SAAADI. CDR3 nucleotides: TGCGCCAGCAGTGAGTCGTTCGGACAGGGGCTCATGAACACTGAAGCTTTCTTT. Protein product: CASSESFGQGLMNTEAFF.

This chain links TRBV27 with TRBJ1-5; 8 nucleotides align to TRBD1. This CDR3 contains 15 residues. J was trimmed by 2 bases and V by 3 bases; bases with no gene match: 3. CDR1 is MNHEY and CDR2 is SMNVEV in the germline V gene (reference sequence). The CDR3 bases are TGTGCCAGCAGTTTCCAGGACAGGGGCAATCAGCCCCAGCATTTT. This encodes CASSFQDRGNQPQHF.

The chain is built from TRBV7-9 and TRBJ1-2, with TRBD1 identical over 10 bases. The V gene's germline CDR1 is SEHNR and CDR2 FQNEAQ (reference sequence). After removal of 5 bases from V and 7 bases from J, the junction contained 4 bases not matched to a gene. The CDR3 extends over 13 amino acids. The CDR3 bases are TGTGCCAGCAGCGGGACAGGGGCGGGTGGCTACACCTTC. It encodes CASSGTGAGGYTF.

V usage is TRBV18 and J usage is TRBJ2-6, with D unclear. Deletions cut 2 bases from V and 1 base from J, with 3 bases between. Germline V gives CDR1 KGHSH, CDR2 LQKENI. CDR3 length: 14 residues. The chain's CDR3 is CASSPESGANVLTF. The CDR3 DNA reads TGTGCCAGCTCACCAGAATCTGGGGCCAACGTCCTGACTTTC.

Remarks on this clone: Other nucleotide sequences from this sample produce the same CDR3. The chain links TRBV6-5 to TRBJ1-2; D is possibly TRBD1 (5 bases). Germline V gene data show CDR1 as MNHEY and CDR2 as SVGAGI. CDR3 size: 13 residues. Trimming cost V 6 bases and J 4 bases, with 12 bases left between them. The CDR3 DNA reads TGTGCCAGCAGACAGACGGGGGGCTATGGCTACACCTTC. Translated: CASRQTGGYGYTF.

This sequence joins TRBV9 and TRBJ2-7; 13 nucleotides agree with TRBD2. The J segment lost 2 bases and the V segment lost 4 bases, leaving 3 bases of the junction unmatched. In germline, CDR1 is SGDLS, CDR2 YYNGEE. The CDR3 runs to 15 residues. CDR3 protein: CASSPGLAGAYEQYF. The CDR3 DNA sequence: TGTGCCAGCAGCCCTGGACTAGCGGGGGCCTACGAGCAGTACTTC.

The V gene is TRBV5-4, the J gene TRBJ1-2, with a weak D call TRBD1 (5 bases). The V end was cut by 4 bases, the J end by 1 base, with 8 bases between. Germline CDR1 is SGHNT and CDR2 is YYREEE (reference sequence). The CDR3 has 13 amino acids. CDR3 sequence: CASSRDRNYGYTF. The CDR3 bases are TGTGCCAGCAGCCGGGACCGTAACTATGGCTACACCTTC.

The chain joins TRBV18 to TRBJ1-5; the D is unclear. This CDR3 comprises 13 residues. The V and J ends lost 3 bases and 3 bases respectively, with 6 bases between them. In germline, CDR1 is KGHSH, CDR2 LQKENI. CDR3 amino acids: CASSPMDNQPQHF. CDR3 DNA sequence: TGTGCCAGCTCACCCATGGACAATCAGCCCCAGCATTTT.

CDR3 region: CASSSGLGNHNEQFF. The CDR3 nucleotides read TGTGCCAGCAGTTCGGGACTAGGGAACCACAATGAGCAGTTCTTC. The V and J genes are TRBV6-2 or TRBV6-3 and TRBJ2-1; 8 nucleotides agree with TRBD2. V shed 4 bases and J 5 bases; nucleotides not matched to a gene: 7. The CDR3 spans 15 residues. Germline V gene lookup returns CDR1 MNHEY and CDR2 SVGEGT.

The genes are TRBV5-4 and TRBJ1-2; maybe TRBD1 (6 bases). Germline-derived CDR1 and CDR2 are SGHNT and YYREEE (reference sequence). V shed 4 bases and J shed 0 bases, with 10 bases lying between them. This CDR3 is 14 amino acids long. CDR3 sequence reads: CASSVGQPNYGYTF. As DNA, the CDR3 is TGTGCCAGCAGCGTCGGACAGCCTAACTATGGCTACACCTTC.

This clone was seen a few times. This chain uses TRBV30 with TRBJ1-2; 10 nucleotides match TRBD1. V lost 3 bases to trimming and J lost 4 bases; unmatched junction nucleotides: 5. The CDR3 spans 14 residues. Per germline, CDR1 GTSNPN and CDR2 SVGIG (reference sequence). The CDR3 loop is CAWRWGQGPYGYTF. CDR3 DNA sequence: TGTGCCTGGAGATGGGGACAGGGGCCCTATGGCTACACCTTC.

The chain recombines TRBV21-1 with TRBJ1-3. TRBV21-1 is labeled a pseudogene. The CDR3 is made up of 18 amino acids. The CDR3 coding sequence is TGTGCCAGCAGCAAAGATATAGACGGCAGCCACTCTGGAAACACCATATATTTT. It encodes CASSKDIDGSHSGNTIYF.

The CDR3 here is CASSGGLAVNNEQFF. The CDR3 DNA reads TGTGCCAGCAGCGGGGGACTAGCGGTCAACAATGAGCAGTTCTTC. J is TRBJ2-1 and V is TRBV5-5, with 11 bases matching TRBD2. The V gene end was trimmed by 4 bases and the J gene end by 5 bases; junction bases not matched to a gene: 5. Germline CDR1 reads SGHKS; CDR2 reads YYEKEE (reference sequence). The CDR3 runs to 15 residues.

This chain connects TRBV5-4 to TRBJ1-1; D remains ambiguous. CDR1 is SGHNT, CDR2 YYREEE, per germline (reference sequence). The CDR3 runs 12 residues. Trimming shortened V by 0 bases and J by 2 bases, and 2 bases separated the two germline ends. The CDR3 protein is CASSLDNTEAFF. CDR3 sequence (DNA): TGTGCCAGCAGCTTGGATAACACTGAAGCTTTCTTT.

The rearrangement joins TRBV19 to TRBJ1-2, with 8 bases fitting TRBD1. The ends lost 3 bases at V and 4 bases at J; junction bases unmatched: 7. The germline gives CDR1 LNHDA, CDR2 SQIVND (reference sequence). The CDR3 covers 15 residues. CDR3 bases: TGTGCCAGTAGTATTGGAGCAGGGGGCGTCTATGGCTACACCTTC. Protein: CASSIGAGGVYGYTF.

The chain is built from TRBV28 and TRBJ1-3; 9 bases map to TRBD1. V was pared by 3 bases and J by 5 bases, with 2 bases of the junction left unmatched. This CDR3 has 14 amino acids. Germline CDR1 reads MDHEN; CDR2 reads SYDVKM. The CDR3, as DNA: TGTGCCAGCAGTTTGGGACAGGGAAGAAACACCATATATTTT. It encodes CASSLGQGRNTIYF.

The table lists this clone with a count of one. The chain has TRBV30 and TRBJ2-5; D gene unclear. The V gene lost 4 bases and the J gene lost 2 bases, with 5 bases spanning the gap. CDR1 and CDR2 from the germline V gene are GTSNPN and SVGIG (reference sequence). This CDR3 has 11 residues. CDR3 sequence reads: CAWNQQETQYF. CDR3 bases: TGTGCCTGGAACCAGCAAGAGACCCAGTACTTC.

The CDR3 DNA follows: TGTGCCAGCTCCCGGGACGGAAGCACAGATACGCAGTATTTT. As protein: CASSRDGSTDTQYF. This chain connects TRBV18 to TRBJ2-3; D may correspond to TRBD1 or TRBD2 (5 bases each). Germline lookup yields CDR1 KGHSH and CDR2 LQKENI. V was cut by 6 bases and J by 0 bases, with 10 bases left in between. The CDR3 totals 14 residues. Combining the CDR3 with reference TRBV18 and TRBJ2-3 gives the whole variable domain NAGVMQNPRHLVRRRGQEARLRCSPMKGHSHVYWYRQLPEEGLKFMVYLQKENIIDESGMPKERFSAEFPKEGPSILRIQQVVRGDSAAYFCASSRDGSTDTQYFGPGTRLTVL.

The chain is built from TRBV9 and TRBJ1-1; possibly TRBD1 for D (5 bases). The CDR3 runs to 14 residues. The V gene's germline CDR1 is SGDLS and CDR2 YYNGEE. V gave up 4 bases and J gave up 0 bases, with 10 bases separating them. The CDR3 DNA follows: TGTGCCAGCAGCCTGGGACCCTTGAACACTGAAGCTTTCTTT. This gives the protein CASSLGPLNTEAFF.

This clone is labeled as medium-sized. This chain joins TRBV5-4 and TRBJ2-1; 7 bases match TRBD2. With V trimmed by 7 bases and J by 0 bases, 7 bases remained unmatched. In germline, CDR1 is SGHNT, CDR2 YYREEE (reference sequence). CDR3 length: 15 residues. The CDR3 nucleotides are TGTGCCAGCCGGATGGGACTACCCTCCTACAATGAGCAGTTCTTC. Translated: CASRMGLPSYNEQFF.